This T cell receptor beta chain was recorded in a study of blood T cell repertoires in COVID-19. Study-level background: Samples taken during acute and convalescent COVID-19 were collected in the United States, Italy and Spain. From T cells, B-cell-depleted T cells, or PBMCs came the material, which was cDNA or gDNA.

Seattle participants joined during active infection and were tracked over time. Per the original methods: Estimated nucleated cell counts came from reference gene primer amplification. Only in-frame clones appear in the TCRdb table, and some are missing; sequencing was by immunoSEQ multiplex PCR. Clone size and V and J calls were adopted from that table, with D and trimming inferred from the DNA. Here the sample spans fewer than 700,000 clones, roughly 89% being singletons. Trimming removed 3 bases at V and 4 bases at J, with 12 bases between. The germline CDR1 and CDR2 sequences are SGHVS and FQNEAQ. The CDR3 extends over 14 amino acids.

Sequencing used peripheral blood. V usage is TRBV7-8 and J usage is TRBJ1-2, with no clear D. The TCR sequence derives from a woman aged 50 to 65 with COVID-19, enrolled during active disease. The CDR3, as DNA: TGTGCCAGCAGCTTCCCGGGGTTCGGCTATGGCTACACCTTC. Amino acids: CASSFPGFGYGYTF.